Presented here are 26 T cell receptor beta chains from one specimen sequenced in a study of Ad26.COV2.S vaccination and SARS-CoV-2 variants. Only in-frame clones appear in the TCRdb table, and some are missing; sequencing was by immunoSEQ multiplex PCR. The sample has around 300,000 clones, roughly 91% seen once. Described treatment: about 20 received Ad26.COV2.S at low or high dose, single or two shots; 5 received placebo; per-sample allocation not given. Day 63 after the first vaccine or placebo injection was the time point for sampling. The sequencing used peripheral blood, collected in a trial of Ad26.COV2.S vaccine versus placebo. These receptors all stem from a person between 18 and 60 years old who received the Ad26.COV2.S COVID-19 vaccine or a placebo.

The rearrangement joins TRBV9 to TRBJ2-7; D perhaps matches TRBD1 (6 bases). Germline CDR1 reads SGDLS; CDR2 reads YYNGEE. This CDR3 contains 15 residues. V was cut by 4 bases and J by 3 bases, with 17 bases left in between. The CDR3: CASSSLPGQGYEQYF. CDR3 DNA sequence: TGTGCCAGCAGCTCCCTTCCGGGACAAGGCTACGAGCAGTACTTC.

The CDR3 region is CASSLARDRGRSPLHF. DNA for the CDR3: TGTGCCAGCAGCTTAGCCCGGGACAGGGGACGTTCACCCCTCCACTTT. The rearrangement links TRBV7-2 to TRBJ1-6; 10 bases match TRBD1. The CDR3 has 16 residues. Germline values: CDR1 SGHTA, CDR2 FQGNSA. V gave up 0 bases and J gave up 9 bases; unmatched junction bases: 5.

The gene calls are TRBV10-3 and TRBJ1-4, with a possible D match to TRBD1 (6 bases). The CDR3 covers 13 residues. Germline loops: CDR1 ENHRY, CDR2 SYGVKD. V lost 4 bases and J 8 bases, leaving 11 bases between the germline ends. The CDR3 is CAISGPGAEKLFF. The CDR3, as DNA: TGTGCCATCAGTGGCCCAGGGGCGGAAAAACTGTTTTTT.

The chain couples TRBV5-1 to TRBJ2-7; maybe TRBD1 (5 bases). Looked up from germline, CDR1 is SGHRS and CDR2 is YFSETQ. Trimming took off 0 bases at V and 2 bases at J, with 12 bases between the two ends. This CDR3 spans 15 amino acids. The CDR3 nucleotides are TGCGCCAGCAGCTTGGGAAGCCAGGGTCCCTACGAGCAGTACTTC. This sequence encodes CASSLGSQGPYEQYF.

This chain joins TRBV3-1 (or the pseudogene TRBV3-2) and TRBJ2-1, with 7 bases matching TRBD1. CDR1 and CDR2 (germline): LGHDT, YNNKEL (reference sequence). The CDR3 contains 16 residues. The V gene end was trimmed by 6 bases and the J gene end by 6 bases; junction bases not matched to a gene: 14. CDR3 sequence reads: CASSQSSGGHPNEQFF. CDR3 nucleotide sequence: TGTGCCAGCAGTCAGAGTTCAGGGGGACACCCCAATGAGCAGTTCTTC.

This chain joins TRBV9 and TRBJ1-4, with 11 bases that match TRBD1. The CDR3 length is 18 residues. With V trimmed by 4 bases and J by 3 bases, 11 bases remained unmatched. Germline values: CDR1 SGDLS, CDR2 YYNGEE. CDR3 coding DNA: TGTGCCAGCAGCCCCCGGGACAGGGGGTTCTCGGCTAATGAAAAACTGTTTTTT. The encoded protein is CASSPRDRGFSANEKLFF.

This sequence joins TRBV4-2 and TRBJ2-3, with 9 nucleotides matching TRBD2. The CDR3 extends over 17 amino acids. The germline CDR1 and CDR2 sequences are LGHNA and YNFKEQ. The V gene end was trimmed by 0 bases and the J gene end by 2 bases; junction bases not matched to a gene: 6. CDR3 sequence reads: CASSQDPAGGYTDTQYF. CDR3 DNA: TGTGCCAGCAGCCAAGATCCAGCGGGGGGTTACACAGATACGCAGTATTTT.

The chain couples TRBV28 to TRBJ2-1; D perhaps matches TRBD2 (6 bases). The CDR3 sequence is 14 residues long. V was trimmed by 5 bases and J by 6 bases, leaving 14 bases between them. Germline CDR1 MDHEN, CDR2 SYDVKM. The CDR3 reads CASSPRLVLNEQFF. Here the CDR3 DNA reads TGTGCCAGCAGTCCTAGACTAGTACTCAATGAGCAGTTCTTC.

The chain combines TRBV30 with TRBJ2-7; 9 positions match TRBD1. This CDR3 region has 16 residues. Per the germline V gene, CDR1 is GTSNPN and CDR2 is SVGIG (reference sequence). Trimming at V came to 4 bases and at J to 3 bases, leaving 13 bases not matched to a gene. CDR3 residues: CAWKGQRGQGVYEQYF. The CDR3 bases are TGTGCCTGGAAGGGCCAAAGGGGACAGGGTGTCTACGAGCAGTACTTC.

CDR3 in DNA: TGTGCCAGCAGCCCTCGGGACAGCGGAACCTACGAGCAGTACTTC. It encodes CASSPRDSGTYEQYF. The chain joins TRBV9 to TRBJ2-7, with TRBD1 identical over 7 bases. The CDR3 totals 15 residues. Looked up from germline, CDR1 is SGDLS and CDR2 is YYNGEE. Trimming removed 4 bases from V and 2 bases from J; junction bases left unmatched: 9.

This clone came up once. V and J are TRBV10-1 and TRBJ1-3, with a possible D match to TRBD1 (5 bases). The CDR3 is 16 residues long. Germline CDR1 is WNHNN and CDR2 is SYGVQD (reference sequence). V lost 1 base to trimming and J lost 0 bases, with 10 bases between them. Here the CDR3 DNA reads TGCGCCAGCAGTGAGTTTGAGGGGAGCTCTGGAAACACCATATATTTT. It codes for CASSEFEGSSGNTIYF.

The chain employs TRBV28 and TRBJ2-7; the D is unclear. V dropped 2 bases and J dropped 4 bases, with 12 bases sitting between them. This CDR3 region has 14 residues. Germline-derived CDR1 and CDR2 are MDHEN and SYDVKM. CDR3 sequence: CASSLPHKGYEQYF. The CDR3 nucleotides are TGTGCCAGCAGTTTACCCCACAAGGGATACGAGCAGTACTTC.

This clone was detected a few times. V and J are TRBV3-1 (or the pseudogene TRBV3-2) and TRBJ1-2; 8 bases fit TRBD1. With V trimmed by 1 base and J by 3 bases, 1 base remained unmatched. This CDR3 is built from 14 residues. Germline assignment: CDR1 LGHDT and CDR2 YNNKEL (reference sequence). Here the CDR3 reads CASSQADRDYGYTF. In DNA form, the CDR3 reads TGTGCCAGCAGCCAAGCGGACAGGGACTATGGCTACACCTTC.

The V call is TRBV3-1 (or the pseudogene TRBV3-2), the J call TRBJ2-5; D call uncertain. CDR3 length: 15 residues. Germline CDR1 is LGHDT and CDR2 is YNNKEL (reference sequence). The V end lost 7 bases, the J end lost 2 bases, and 17 bases lay between the germline ends. The CDR3 region is CASTQNPIPQETQYF. The CDR3 DNA sequence: TGTGCCAGCACCCAGAACCCGATCCCACAAGAGACCCAGTACTTC.

This clone was picked up a small number of times. The chain carries TRBV6-1 and TRBJ2-7, with a tentative D call TRBD2 (7 bases). The ends were cut back, 2 bases at V and 7 bases at J, with 15 bases in the middle. Germline V gene sequence: CDR1 MNHNS, CDR2 SASEGT. This CDR3 is 14 amino acids long. DNA of the CDR3: TGTGCCAGCAGTGAATATCGCAGGGGAGGGGAGCAGTACTTC. It yields the protein CASSEYRRGGEQYF.

This clone was counted once. The CDR3 sequence is CASRSGITEAFF. CDR3 in DNA: TGCGCCAGCAGGTCGGGGATCACTGAAGCTTTCTTT. The V gene is TRBV5-1, the J gene TRBJ1-1; no clear D. Germline loops: CDR1 SGHRS, CDR2 YFSETQ. V was pared by 5 bases and J by 4 bases, with 9 bases between. The CDR3 consists of 12 residues.

The chain is built from TRBV7-2 and TRBJ2-1; the D is unclear. With 6 bases removed from V and 7 bases from J, the gap between germline ends came to 7 bases. This CDR3 comprises 11 residues. Germline V gene lookup returns CDR1 SGHTA and CDR2 FQGNSA. CDR3 region: CASSLGNEQFF. CDR3 bases: TGTGCCAGCAGTTTGGGGAATGAGCAGTTCTTC.

The chain employs TRBV4-1 and TRBJ2-5, with TRBD2 identical over 7 bases. The trim removed 0 bases at V and 5 bases at J, leaving 9 bases unmatched. This CDR3 has 16 amino acids. Germline assignment: CDR1 MGHRA and CDR2 YSYEKL. For the CDR3, the DNA is TGCGCCAGCAGCCAAGATGGTGGACTAGAGGGTGAGACCCAGTACTTC. It translates to CASSQDGGLEGETQYF.

The chain couples TRBV7-2 to TRBJ2-3, with 8 bases aligning to TRBD1. The CDR3 sequence is 16 residues long. Germline V gene sequence: CDR1 SGHTA, CDR2 FQGNSA. The trim removed 0 bases at V and 4 bases at J, leaving 6 bases unmatched. The CDR3 region has the DNA TGTGCCAGCAGCTTAGCCCGGGCAGGGGGCCCAGATACGCAGTATTTT. Protein: CASSLARAGGPDTQYF.

The chain is built from TRBV28 and TRBJ2-7; 8 bases fit TRBD1. Germline V gene lookup returns CDR1 MDHEN and CDR2 SYDVKM. This CDR3 comprises 12 residues. The ends lost 5 bases at V and 12 bases at J; junction bases unmatched: 9. CDR3 DNA sequence: TGTGCCAGCAGTCTAGCTCAGGGGGCGACGTACTTC. It yields the protein CASSLAQGATYF.

V and J are TRBV4-1 and TRBJ1-5; D perhaps matches TRBD1 (6 bases). The CDR3 is 16 residues long. Looked up from germline, CDR1 is MGHRA and CDR2 is YSYEKL. Trimming cost V 1 base and J 9 bases, with 19 bases left between them. As DNA, the CDR3 is TGCGCCAGCAGCCAAGGAGGGACACTCAGCCGGAGGCCCCAGCATTTT. It encodes CASSQGGTLSRRPQHF.

The chain joins TRBV19 to TRBJ2-2; 9 bases fit TRBD1. Per germline, CDR1 LNHDA and CDR2 SQIVND (reference sequence). V trimming: 5 bases; J trimming: 7 bases; junction bases outside the gene matches: 5. The CDR3 is 14 amino acids. CDR3 DNA: TGTGCCAGTAGTGTGGACAGGGGCGACGGGGAGCTGTTTTTT. Its protein product is CASSVDRGDGELFF. Based on the CDR3 plus reference TRBV19 and TRBJ2-2, the full variable domain is DGGITQSPKYLFRKEGQNVTLSCEQNLNHDAMYWYRQDPGQGLRLIYYSQIVNDFQKGDIAEGYSVSREKKESFPLTVTSAQKNPTAFYLCASSVDRGDGELFFGEGSRLTVL.

This chain links TRBV5-1 with TRBJ2-3, with D possibly TRBD2 on 6 matching bases. V lost 0 bases and J lost 4, with 15 bases in between. The germline gives CDR1 SGHRS, CDR2 YFSETQ. CDR3 length equals 16 residues. The CDR3 nucleotides are TGCGCCAGCAGCTTGGATAGCGGAGCAACGGCAGATACGCAGTATTTT. Its protein is CASSLDSGATADTQYF.

The chain recombines TRBV5-4 with TRBJ1-1; 11 nucleotides line up with TRBD1. The CDR3 length is 14 residues. Germline CDR1 and CDR2: SGHNT and YYREEE (reference sequence). J gave up 3 bases and V 7 bases, and 5 bases lay outside the gene matches. The DNA for the CDR3 is TGTGCCAGCGGTGGACAGGGGGCTGACACTGAAGCTTTCTTT. Protein sequence: CASGGQGADTEAFF.

At least ten counts were recorded for this clone. The chain employs TRBV4-1 and TRBJ1-1; possibly TRBD1 for D (5 bases). CDR1 is MGHRA and CDR2 is YSYEKL in the germline V gene. The CDR3 length is 18 residues. Trimming removed 0 bases from V and 2 bases from J, with 19 bases in between. The CDR3 is CASSQERGLEPVNTEAFF. CDR3 sequence (DNA): TGCGCCAGCAGCCAAGAGCGGGGGTTGGAACCCGTCAACACTGAAGCTTTCTTT.

This rearrangement joins TRBV29-1 to TRBJ2-2; D uncertain. This CDR3 region has 12 residues. V gave up 7 bases and J gave up 8 bases, with 14 bases separating them. CDR1 SQVTM and CDR2 ANQGSEA come from the germline V gene. CDR3 sequence: CSATDDRGELFF. The CDR3 DNA reads as TGCAGCGCGACTGACGACCGTGGGGAGCTGTTTTTT.